This TCR beta chain was recorded in a study of tumor-infiltrating lymphocytes in primary liver carcinoma. Whole-study results and caveats: Lower overlap was observed for tumor-adjacent and tumor-blood pairs relative to tumor region pairs.

Extraction also yielded germline DNA, while blood RNA was obtained from unsorted whole blood. About 4.3 milliliters of peripheral blood were gathered ahead of the operation. Priming with a constant-region primer yielded TCR beta cDNA from about 480 ng total RNA. Researchers made the TCR beta libraries by running three nested multiplex PCR rounds with slightly modified ARM-PCR. Running 9 to 11 cycles apiece, the first two PCR rounds relied on TRBV1-TRBV30 forward primers together with a C-beta reverse primer. TCRdb reprocessed the multiplex PCR reads via MiXCR and lists one record per CDR3 protein. The repertoire holds some 200,000 distinct CDR3 sequences, 65% seen once, with approximately 7% in the top ten. This clonotype was seen a handful of times. Its antigen is unknown. One end of the junction does not line up with germline, which may come from a read error. Germline V CDR1 and CDR2: SQVTM, ANQGSEA. This CDR3 comprises 15 residues.

The sequencing sample was made of peripheral blood. This clonotype was sampled from a woman in her fifties or sixties with primary liver carcinoma and hepatitis B virus infection. The genes are TRBV29-1 and TRBJ2-3; 13 bases fit TRBD2. CDR3 in amino acids: CGVRTSGSWKDTQYF. In DNA form, the CDR3 reads TGCGGCGTACGGACTAGCGGGAGTTGGAAAGATACGCAGTATTTT.